One sample yielded the 2 T cell receptor beta chains listed below, sequenced in a study of T cells in localized non-small cell lung cancer. Sequenced by immunoSEQ multiplex PCR; TCRdb stores in-frame clones only, minus some. There are 130,000 or so clones in the sample; approximately 88% occur only once, and around 1.5% lies in the top ten. Material: peripheral blood, obtained before any cancer treatment. The receptors come from a female donor aged 60 or older with stage I lung adenocarcinoma.

This chain links TRBV7-9 with TRBJ1-1; D uncertain. CDR1 and CDR2 (germline): SEHNR, FQNEAQ (reference sequence). This CDR3 is built from 13 residues. V was cut by 5 bases and J by 4 bases, with 11 bases left in between. In DNA form, the CDR3 reads TGTGCCAGCAGCCTAGGACGGATCACTGAAGCTTTCTTT. The encoded protein is CASSLGRITEAFF.

The chain couples TRBV29-1 to TRBJ2-5, with D unresolved. Trimming shortened V by 6 bases and J by 4 bases, and 3 bases separated the two germline ends. Germline assignment: CDR1 SQVTM and CDR2 ANQGSEA. The CDR3 has 9 residues. CDR3 sequence (DNA): TGCAGCGTCGCAGAGACCCAGTACTTC. It encodes CSVAETQYF.